This T cell receptor (beta chain) was captured in a study of shared clonotypes between healthy human individuals. There are a few counts of this clone. Its antigen is not identified. Study results and limitations: Few donors restricted represented genetic and exposure-history diversity. How much donors shared clonotypes was expected to be affected by sequencing depth.

Each PCR replicate run on unsorted PBMC took in approximately 300 ng DNA, some 28,000 T cell genomes. Some clones are missing from TCRdb's copy, which holds only in-frame ones; the method was immunoSEQ multiplex PCR. The sample contains 450,000 to 550,000 clones, roughly 78% of which appear only once. Sequencing used PBMCs. This clonotype originated in a woman between 40 and 55 years old in good health. Some clones in this sample may be carry-over from other donors' samples.

The CDR3: CATDELGQNGYTF. The CDR3 DNA follows: TGTGCCACCGACGAACTTGGACAGAATGGCTACACCTTC. This chain links TRBV10-3 with TRBJ1-2, with D possibly TRBD1 on 6 matching bases. Germline V CDR1 and CDR2: ENHRY, SYGVKD. The CDR3 is 13 residues long. Trimming took off 10 bases at V and 6 bases at J, with 18 bases between the two ends.